This T cell receptor (beta chain) appears in the sequencing data of a study of cytomegalovirus exposure and HLA in healthy donors (dated by TCRdb to 2015 to 2018). About the full investigation: According to an earlier analysis of around 600 of the donors, about 179 million T cells yielded 117 million unique TCR beta sequences and 276 Gb of sequence data. About 300 gigabases of sequencing data and some 85 million unique TCR sequences were included in an early release covering about 700 HLA-typed donors. Of the roughly 420 genotyped donors, 80% to 90% were placed in the genetic ancestry cluster associated with self-reported Caucasian donors. The study was designed to test whether signatures of past pathogen exposure could be identified by cataloging public T cell receptors. The study used immunosequencing to profile the T cell repertoires of around 600 subjects and linked those repertoires to cytomegalovirus serostatus. Besides the first cohort of more than 650 subjects, a separate validation cohort made up of around 120 different subjects was used. The study combined high-throughput TCR immunosequencing, statistical association of individual TCRs with disease status, and machine learning to predict cytomegalovirus infection status. A later analysis re-analyzed previously published TCR beta repertoires from roughly 690 donors and added high-resolution HLA genotyping to study TCR occurrence patterns. Rather than drawing on any new phenotypic data, the later analysis identified candidate immune exposures from TCR beta sequences and the way those sequences occurred across donors. In an earlier analysis of roughly 540 of the donors, high-throughput TCR beta sequencing was used to judge whether each TCR beta V gene segment behaved as functional or pseudogenic. Donor age, sex, ethnicity and CMV serostatus were collected together with the repertoire data. In a later genetic analysis, genome-wide SNP genotypes for about 55% of the 666 donors were used, and that subset was treated as a discovery cohort. All discovery cohort repertoires had been generated using a single sequencing platform. Class I and class II HLA loci were covered by the typing at four-digit resolution. Typing coverage varied by locus: roughly 620-640 donors for A, B, C, DRB1 and DQB1; more than 500 for DQA1; about 600 for DPA1; more than 450 for DPB1. About five DR-DQ haplotypes were treated as single units for association and clustering because of strong linkage in the cohort. Among around 400 genotyped donors of the cohort, an average of about 240,000 unique TCR beta nucleotide sequences were sequenced per donor, 15% to 20% of them non-productive. The paper as a whole reports these results and caveats: The cohort was sequenced for TCR beta chains only, and without alpha or paired-chain data the features that could be detected were limited. Some IMGT-functional V segments, including TRBV6-2 and TRBV6-3, could not be told apart with the 87-base-pair reads, so those segments were excluded. Because some donors lacked HLA typing at each locus, the association tests relied only on the typed subset. V-gene and J-gene trimming of TCR beta chains was associated with a missense DCLRE1C variant in a later genetic analysis, and the association was replicated in an independent cohort. In an earlier analysis of more than 450 of the donors, most TCR beta V segments were observed in productive rearrangements about 90% or about 30% of the time, broadly matching IMGT annotations. When HLA alleles, especially DR and DQ, strongly co-occurred, TCR associations were difficult to assign to individual alleles. Most CMV-associated TCR beta chains appeared to be HLA-restricted in a later analysis, and the HLA associations seemed to be driven largely by CMV exposure. Compared with equally common non-associated chains, HLA-associated TCR beta chains in a later analysis were more clonally expanded and had lower generation probabilities. The sequencing pipeline was judged likely to have produced a cluster of highly shared sequence variants as a technical artifact. Because counts were too low, roughly 18 rarely observed V segments, including chromosome 9 orphons, were left out of the earlier analysis of 587 of the donors. Cytomegalovirus status was reported to be diagnosed by the classifier with high specificity and sensitivity in both the original and validation cohorts. The authors suggested that the approach could potentially be generalized to other disease states and immunological phenotypes. The presence/absence analyses assumed that sequencing depth was roughly uniform across donors, and that assumption may not be true. In a later genetic analysis, fewer N-insertions in productive TCRs were reported among donors in an Asian-associated ancestry cluster than the approximately 630-donor mean. At a false discovery rate of 0.05, a later analysis linked about 16,000 TCR beta sequences to specific HLA alleles. The only immune exposure information available for the cohort was CMV serostatus. Linkage disequilibrium might explain the correlated functional status among segregating V segments, but an unknown experimental factor could not be excluded. According to a later analysis, parvovirus B19, influenza, CMV and Epstein-Barr virus appeared linked to several top co-occurrence clusters. A few of the identified cytomegalovirus-associated TCR beta chains were confirmed in vitro to be specific for cytomegalovirus antigens. Across donors, most TCR sequences were observed very rarely, whereas some public TCRs were present in many individuals. In a later analysis, TCR association rates were found to vary across HLA loci, with the most associated TCRs seen for DRB1 alleles and the fewest for HLA-C alleles. A further reported finding was that TCR beta sequences accurately predicted the HLA-A and HLA-B alleles for most subjects in the first cohort. The study listed 150 to 200 TCR beta chains as associated with cytomegalovirus.

The cohort comprised 666 healthy bone marrow donors. At the time of sampling, all cohort members were nominally healthy, though unrecorded immune exposures were likely present. The donor was CMV seronegative and belonged to the group of 352 seronegative cohort members. A peripheral blood sample was provided by each donor, and peripheral blood mononuclear cells were used for TCR beta sequencing. Genomic DNA extraction from the blood cell samples was performed with the Qiagen DNeasy Blood Extraction Kit. The library came from the immunoSEQ multiplex PCR assay. The multiplex PCR relied on a mix of 60 forward primers for TCR Vbeta segments and 13 reverse primers for TCR Jbeta segments. The CDR3 region of rearranged TCR beta genes was amplified from genomic DNA with a multiplex PCR assay. On the Illumina HiSeq System, the amplified TCR beta libraries were sequenced as 87-base-pair reads. Per the source publication's procedure: Across the 500 to 700 repertoires, a later analysis counted some 81 million unique TCR beta chains, 9.5 million to 12 million of which were shared by at least two donors. Raw reads were error-corrected and collapsed into unique sequences with a nearest-neighbor algorithm that merged closely related sequences to remove PCR and sequencing errors. To assign V, D and J gene segments, CDR3 sequences were aligned to IMGT reference sequences. For a sequence to be retained, at least a six-nucleotide match to both a V gene segment and a J gene segment was required. Rearrangements were classified as productive when the CDR3 lacked stop codons and remained in frame with V and J, and all other rearrangements were classified as non-productive. CDR3 was defined by IMGT convention, running from the second conserved V-encoded cysteine to the conserved J-encoded phenylalanine. In an earlier analysis of around 570 of the donors, sequences lacking an unambiguous match to a single V gene segment were excluded. An earlier analysis of 550 to 650 of the donors classified V segments as functional when productive rearrangements were above 56.7% and as segregating when the standard deviation between donors was above 5%. A statistical classification framework was built for diagnosing cytomegalovirus status from the catalog of TCR beta chain sequences. In a later analysis, TCR nucleotide sequences were compared against IMGT/GENE-DB human TR gene sequences so that V and J genes could be assigned. In a later analysis, CDR3 sequences and most-parsimonious VDJ recombination scenarios were assigned using the TCRdist pipeline. In a later analysis, every TCR beta chain was defined by the combination of its CDR3 amino acid sequence and its V-gene family, and reads without a unique V-gene family were dropped. As a way to deal with suspected cross-contamination and a sequencing artifact, a later analysis dropped roughly 620 nucleotide sequences that were highly shared and had low generation probability. In a later analysis, a clonal expansion index for each public chain was calculated from normalized within-repertoire ranks of inferred template counts. A later analysis computed generation probabilities with a VDJ recombination model fitted to out-of-frame rearrangements, and checked the results against IGoR. A later analysis scored TCR-TCR, TCR-HLA and TCR-CMV co-occurrence with hypergeometric tests, applying a repertoire-size bias correction to TCR pairs. To estimate false discovery rates, a later analysis permuted the HLA or CMV assignments 20 times. In a later analysis, co-occurring TCRs were grouped using DBSCAN, and TCRdist sequence similarity was added for clustering within HLA-allele-positive subsets. Repertoires with fewer than 30,000 or more than 120,000 public chains, plus five repertoires with anomalous nucleotide sharing, were excluded from co-occurrence clustering. Not all clones reach the TCRdb copy of this immuneACCESS table, which keeps in-frame sequences only. Checked studies attribute under half of the gap to unresolved V genes and leave the rest unexplained. V and J calls and clone size come straight from that table; D and trimming were deduced from the DNA. The table held for this sample gives some 84,000 clones. The top ten clonotypes cover 0.58% of the sample.

CDR1 SGHVS and CDR2 FQNEAQ are derived from the germline V gene. There are 14 amino acids in the CDR3, from cysteine to phenylalanine inclusive. Just the 42-base CDR3 DNA is kept, in frame starting at base 1. The V end gives up 6 bases and the J end 2 bases, leaving 6 bases in the junction not matched to a gene. On this clone itself: This receptor's antigen is unknown.

Sequenced sample: PBMCs. Recombination linked TRBV7-8 to TRBJ1-1, and TRBD1 aligns with 7 junction nucleotides. The receptor comes from a man aged 50 or older in good health and CMV-seronegative. The DNA is TGTGCCAGCAGAACCGGGACAGATAACACTGAAGCTTTCTTT. It specifies CASRTGTDNTEAFF.